The rows below give T cell receptor beta chains drawn from one sample of a study of blood T cell repertoires in COVID-19. Measured with immunoSEQ multiplex PCR; TCRdb has only the in-frame clones, and not every one. The data show about 35,000 clones, approximately 85% seen once. Input material: peripheral blood. The receptors derive from a man aged 60 to 69 with active or convalescent COVID-19. Each CDR3 is given with its conserved first and last residue. Each record gives: J gene, D gene, clone size, V gene, CDR3 protein, CDR3 DNA. D genes are given only for firm matches. Not every row has a clone size; where given, it reads once, few, many or a size class.

j_call: TRBJ1-2; d_call: TRBD1; clone_size: few; v_call: TRBV2; cdr3_aa: CASRFTGGDGYTF; cdr3_nt: TGTGCCAGCAGATTTACAGGGGGCGATGGCTACACCTTC
j_call: TRBJ2-3; d_call: TRBD2; clone_size: -; v_call: TRBV2; cdr3_aa: CASKRAAGGPDTQYF; cdr3_nt: TGTGCCAGCAAGAGAGCTGCGGGGGGCCCAGATACGCAGTATTTT
j_call: TRBJ2-1; d_call: -; clone_size: -; v_call: TRBV5-4; cdr3_aa: CASTSQSSSYNEQFF; cdr3_nt: TGTGCCAGCACCTCGCAAAGTAGCTCCTACAATGAGCAGTTCTTC
j_call: TRBJ1-4; d_call: TRBD1; clone_size: -; v_call: TRBV30; cdr3_aa: CAWRGDSNEKLFF; cdr3_nt: TGTGCCTGGAGGGGGGACAGTAATGAAAAACTGTTTTTT
j_call: TRBJ1-1; d_call: -; clone_size: -; v_call: TRBV27; cdr3_aa: CASSLSATTGTEAFF; cdr3_nt: TGTGCCAGCAGTTTATCCGCCACGACAGGAACTGAAGCTTTCTTT
j_call: TRBJ1-6; d_call: -; clone_size: once; v_call: TRBV18; cdr3_aa: CASSPGRDSPLHF; cdr3_nt: TGTGCCAGCTCACCAGGGAGGGATTCACCCCTCCACTTT
j_call: TRBJ2-3; d_call: TRBD2; clone_size: -; v_call: TRBV11-2; cdr3_aa: CASSPFVLAGTDTQYF; cdr3_nt: TGTGCCAGCAGCCCCTTTGTACTAGCGGGCACAGATACGCAGTATTTT
j_call: TRBJ2-2; d_call: -; clone_size: -; v_call: TRBV5-1; cdr3_aa: CASSLTVTGELFF; cdr3_nt: TGCGCCAGCAGCTTGACAGTAACCGGGGAGCTGTTTTTT
j_call: TRBJ2-3; d_call: TRBD2; clone_size: -; v_call: TRBV19; cdr3_aa: CASSVLAGAPTDTQYF; cdr3_nt: TGTGCCAGTAGTGTACTAGCGGGGGCCCCTACAGATACGCAGTATTTT
j_call: TRBJ1-1; d_call: -; clone_size: -; v_call: TRBV11-2; cdr3_aa: CASSLDPAVNTEAFF; cdr3_nt: TGTGCCAGCAGCTTAGATCCGGCGGTGAACACTGAAGCTTTCTTT
j_call: TRBJ2-3; d_call: -; clone_size: few; v_call: TRBV30; cdr3_aa: CAWSPGHGTDTQYF; cdr3_nt: TGTGCCTGGAGTCCTGGACATGGCACAGATACGCAGTATTTT
j_call: TRBJ2-3; d_call: -; clone_size: -; v_call: TRBV11-2; cdr3_aa: CASSLGPGVADTQYF; cdr3_nt: TGTGCCAGCAGCTTGGGTCCGGGAGTGGCAGATACGCAATATTTT
j_call: TRBJ2-5; d_call: -; clone_size: -; v_call: TRBV25-1; cdr3_aa: CASSEFSSRGGSQETQYF; cdr3_nt: TGTGCCAGCAGTGAATTTTCTTCGCGTGGGGGGTCCCAAGAGACCCAGTACTTC
j_call: TRBJ1-4; d_call: -; clone_size: -; v_call: TRBV12-3/TRBV12-4; cdr3_aa: CASSLLVSEKLFF; cdr3_nt: TGTGCCAGCAGTTTATTGGTTAGCGAAAAACTGTTTTTT
j_call: TRBJ2-1; d_call: -; clone_size: -; v_call: TRBV24-1; cdr3_aa: CATSEGGAARSYNEQFF; cdr3_nt: TGTGCCACCAGTGAAGGTGGAGCGGCGCGCTCCTACAATGAGCAGTTCTTC
j_call: TRBJ2-2; d_call: -; clone_size: -; v_call: TRBV11-3; cdr3_aa: CASSLGGSTGELFF; cdr3_nt: TGTGCCAGCAGCTTAGGAGGGTCCACCGGGGAGCTGTTTTTT
j_call: TRBJ2-2; d_call: -; clone_size: -; v_call: TRBV19; cdr3_aa: CASSIVPGELFF; cdr3_nt: TGTGCCAGTAGTATAGTCCCTGGGGAGCTGTTTTTT
j_call: TRBJ2-2; d_call: -; clone_size: -; v_call: TRBV6-5; cdr3_aa: CASSYSGTVNTGELFF; cdr3_nt: TGTGCCAGCAGTTATAGCGGGACAGTCAACACCGGGGAGCTGTTTTTT
j_call: TRBJ2-1; d_call: TRBD2; clone_size: few; v_call: TRBV12-3/TRBV12-4; cdr3_aa: CASSRAGLAVFF; cdr3_nt: TGTGCCAGCAGCCGGGCCGGACTAGCGGTTTTCTTC
j_call: TRBJ2-3; d_call: -; clone_size: once; v_call: TRBV3-1/TRBV3-2; cdr3_aa: CASSPLAWGHTDTQYF; cdr3_nt: TGTGCCAGCAGCCCCCTAGCTTGGGGACACACAGATACGCAGTATTTT
j_call: TRBJ2-5; d_call: TRBD2; clone_size: -; v_call: TRBV9; cdr3_aa: CASSRVAGRQETQYF; cdr3_nt: TGTGCCAGCAGCCGGGTAGCGGGAAGGCAGGAGACCCAGTACTTC
j_call: TRBJ2-5; d_call: -; clone_size: -; v_call: TRBV11-1; cdr3_aa: CASSLVFGKLETQYF; cdr3_nt: TGTGCCAGCAGCTTAGTGTTCGGGAAATTAGAGACCCAGTACTTC
j_call: TRBJ1-4; d_call: -; clone_size: -; v_call: TRBV4-1; cdr3_aa: CASSQEVHQGGKLFF; cdr3_nt: TGCGCCAGCAGCCAAGAAGTCCACCAAGGGGGAAAACTGTTTTTT
j_call: TRBJ2-1; d_call: -; clone_size: -; v_call: TRBV5-6; cdr3_aa: CASSPPSTYNEQFF; cdr3_nt: TGTGCCAGCAGCCCCCCGAGTACCTACAATGAGCAGTTCTTC
j_call: TRBJ1-5; d_call: -; clone_size: medium-sized; v_call: TRBV7-9; cdr3_aa: CASSQGTGNQPQHF; cdr3_nt: TGTGCCAGCAGCCAGGGGACCGGGAATCAGCCCCAGCATTTT
j_call: TRBJ1-2; d_call: TRBD1; clone_size: -; v_call: TRBV24-1; cdr3_aa: CATSDSGTGGNYGYTF; cdr3_nt: TGTGCCACCAGTGATTCGGGGACAGGGGGGAACTATGGCTACACCTTC
j_call: TRBJ1-4; d_call: TRBD1; clone_size: -; v_call: TRBV2; cdr3_aa: CASSQQGAVDEKLFF; cdr3_nt: TGTGCCAGCAGTCAACAGGGGGCCGTGGATGAAAAACTGTTTTTT
j_call: TRBJ1-2; d_call: -; clone_size: -; v_call: TRBV5-4; cdr3_aa: CASSLQMTANYGYTF; cdr3_nt: TGTGCCAGCAGCTTACAGATGACAGCTAACTATGGCTACACCTTC
j_call: TRBJ1-3; d_call: -; clone_size: -; v_call: TRBV21-1; cdr3_aa: CASSNGTSRGNTIYF; cdr3_nt: TGTGCCAGCAGCAATGGGACTTCCCGGGGAAACACCATATATTTT
j_call: TRBJ2-3; d_call: -; clone_size: once; v_call: TRBV11-3; cdr3_aa: CASSLQVITDTQYF; cdr3_nt: TGTGCCAGCAGCTTACAGGTTATCACAGATACGCAGTATTTT
j_call: TRBJ2-1; d_call: TRBD2; clone_size: -; v_call: TRBV7-8; cdr3_aa: CASSPTSPNEQFF; cdr3_nt: TGTGCCAGCAGCCCGACTAGCCCCAATGAGCAGTTCTTC
j_call: TRBJ2-2; d_call: TRBD1; clone_size: -; v_call: TRBV7-9; cdr3_aa: CASSFTGGADGELFF; cdr3_nt: TGTGCCAGCAGCTTCACAGGGGGCGCGGACGGGGAGCTGTTTTTT
j_call: TRBJ1-6; d_call: TRBD1; clone_size: -; v_call: TRBV14; cdr3_aa: CASSQGTRDRILAGNSPLHF; cdr3_nt: TGTGCCAGCAGCCAAGGTACACGGGACAGGATCCTCGCGGGAAATTCACCCCTCCACTTT
j_call: TRBJ1-4; d_call: -; clone_size: once; v_call: TRBV5-5; cdr3_aa: CASSKDKGNEKLFF; cdr3_nt: TGTGCCAGCAGTAAAGACAAGGGGAATGAAAAACTGTTTTTT
j_call: TRBJ1-3; d_call: -; clone_size: -; v_call: TRBV6-1; cdr3_aa: CASSEKWAPGNTIYF; cdr3_nt: TGTGCCAGCAGTGAAAAGTGGGCTCCTGGAAACACCATATATTTT
j_call: TRBJ2-1; d_call: -; clone_size: -; v_call: TRBV21-1; cdr3_aa: CASSREEIVYNEQFF; cdr3_nt: TGTGCCAGCAGCCGGGAGGAAATTGTCTACAATGAGCAGTTCTTC
j_call: TRBJ1-2; d_call: TRBD1; clone_size: -; v_call: TRBV6-6; cdr3_aa: CASTLAGGYNGYTF; cdr3_nt: TGTGCCAGCACCCTGGCAGGGGGCTACAATGGCTACACCTTC
j_call: TRBJ2-3; d_call: -; clone_size: -; v_call: TRBV19; cdr3_aa: CASSTTDETDTQYF; cdr3_nt: TGTGCCAGTAGTACGACAGATGAGACAGATACGCAGTATTTT
j_call: TRBJ2-5; d_call: TRBD2; clone_size: -; v_call: TRBV7-8; cdr3_aa: CASSLRPGLAGVGQETQYF; cdr3_nt: TGTGCCAGCAGCTTGCGACCGGGACTAGCGGGAGTGGGGCAAGAGACCCAGTACTTC
j_call: TRBJ2-5; d_call: -; clone_size: -; v_call: TRBV20-1; cdr3_aa: CSAFAGATQYF; cdr3_nt: TGCAGTGCTTTCGCGGGGGCGACCCAGTACTTC
j_call: TRBJ1-2; d_call: TRBD1; clone_size: -; v_call: TRBV6-5; cdr3_aa: CATGGTGNGNYGYTF; cdr3_nt: TGTGCCACCGGAGGGACAGGGAACGGTAACTATGGCTACACCTTC
j_call: TRBJ1-3; d_call: -; clone_size: -; v_call: TRBV5-1; cdr3_aa: CASSTQGGEGNTIYF; cdr3_nt: TGCGCCAGCAGCACGCAGGGTGGGGAAGGAAACACCATATATTTT
j_call: TRBJ1-1; d_call: TRBD1; clone_size: -; v_call: TRBV29-1; cdr3_aa: CSVPQTGGAEAFF; cdr3_nt: TGCAGCGTTCCCCAGACAGGGGGGGCTGAAGCTTTCTTT